This TCR beta chain derives from a study of CD8 T cells in ankylosing spondylitis. TCRdb independently ran MiXCR on the 5' RACE reads; one entry per CDR3 protein. The data show about 140,000 distinct CDR3 sequences, 7% to 9% seen once. A note on this clonotype: Its specificity is not known.

This CDR3 has 15 residues. The germline V gene encodes CDR1 SGHAT and CDR2 FQNNGV. V was cut by 5 bases and J by 5 bases, with 15 bases left in between. Study-level findings and limits: Clones linked to the disease showed a CD8+ phenotype. They occurred at relatively low frequencies in peripheral blood.

This sequence was found in a male donor with ankylosing spondylitis. The J gene is TRBJ2-2, the V gene TRBV11-2; D is perhaps TRBD1 or TRBD2 (6 bases each). The sample was synovial fluid, either unsorted or a sorted T cell fraction (not recorded which). As DNA, the CDR3 is TGTGCCAGCAGCAAGACGGGGGCCGGAACCGGGGAGCTGTTTTTT. Translating it yields CASSKTGAGTGELFF.